These 27 T cell receptor beta chains originate from one sample sequenced in a study of blood T cell repertoires in COVID-19. This table comes from immunoSEQ multiplex PCR, and its TCRdb copy is limited to in-frame clones, with some not included. The sample contains 60,000 to 80,000 clones, about 85% of which appear only once. The sequenced sample was peripheral blood. The receptors originated from a man between 50 and 59 years old with COVID-19, enrolled during active disease.

This rearrangement joins TRBV5-1 to TRBJ1-2, with 7 bases that match TRBD1. CDR1 and CDR2 (germline): SGHRS, YFSETQ. Losses at the gene ends were 0 bases for V and 3 bases for J; bases not matched to a gene: 2. This CDR3 is built from 14 residues. Here the CDR3 DNA reads TGCGCCAGCAGCTTGGCCGGGACAGACTATGGCTACACCTTC. The encoded protein is CASSLAGTDYGYTF.

The chain employs TRBV28 and TRBJ1-4, with D perhaps matching TRBD1 (6 bases). The V gene lost 6 bases and the J gene lost 4 bases, with 21 bases spanning the gap. CDR1 is MDHEN, CDR2 SYDVKM, per germline. The CDR3 is made up of 17 amino acids. Here the CDR3 reads CASSRLQGTSYNEKLFF. In nucleotides, the CDR3 is TGTGCCAGCAGCCGTCTTCAGGGGACCTCTTATAATGAAAAACTGTTTTTT.

For the CDR3, the DNA is TGTGCCAGCTCTCGGACGGGAAATGGCTACACCTTC. This sequence encodes CASSRTGNGYTF. V and J are TRBV18 and TRBJ1-2; D gene unclear. Per the germline V gene, CDR1 is KGHSH and CDR2 is LQKENI. The CDR3 loop spans 12 amino acids. With 6 bases removed from V and 6 bases from J, the gap between germline ends came to 11 bases.

V usage is TRBV28 and J usage is TRBJ1-1, with 9 bases aligning to TRBD1. CDR1 is MDHEN, CDR2 SYDVKM, per germline. The CDR3 loop spans 14 amino acids. J gave up 7 bases and V 5 bases, and 8 bases lay outside the gene matches. Written as DNA, the CDR3 is TGTGCCAGCAGTCCCACAGGGGGCTTGTATGAAGCTTTCTTT. This gives the protein CASSPTGGLYEAFF.

This clone was recorded only once. The chain has TRBV7-8 and TRBJ1-3; D is uncertain. CDR1 and CDR2 (germline): SGHVS, FQNEAQ. V lost 5 bases and J 5 bases, leaving 7 bases between the germline ends. This CDR3 is built from 12 residues. The CDR3: CASSLTRNTIYF. The CDR3 DNA reads TGTGCCAGCAGCCTCACTCGAAACACCATATATTTT. Filled out from reference TRBV7-8 and TRBJ1-3, the complete variable domain reads GAGVSQSPRYKVAKRGQDVALRCDPISGHVSLFWYQQALGQGPEFLTYFQNEAQLDKSGLPSDRFFAERPEGSVSTLKIQRTQQEDSAVYLCASSLTRNTIYFGEGSWLTVV.

This chain connects TRBV4-2 to TRBJ2-3; 10 bases map to TRBD2. The junction had 2 bases not matched to a gene; V was cut back by 1 base and J by 1 base. Germline CDR1 reads LGHNA; CDR2 reads YNFKEQ. The CDR3 covers 16 residues. CDR3: CASSQALAGGTDTQYF. The CDR3 nucleotides are TGTGCCAGCAGCCAAGCTCTAGCGGGAGGCACAGATACGCAGTATTTT.

The gene calls are TRBV5-1 and TRBJ1-1, with 8 bases that match TRBD1. The CDR3 has 15 amino acids. Looked up from germline, CDR1 is SGHRS and CDR2 is YFSETQ. The trim removed 0 bases at V and 5 bases at J, leaving 6 bases unmatched. The CDR3 DNA reads as TGCGCCAGCAGCTTGGCAGGGGGCGTGGGGACTGAAGCTTTCTTT. As protein: CASSLAGGVGTEAFF. Complete variable domain (other parts from reference TRBV5-1 and TRBJ1-1): KAGVTQTPRYLIKTRGQQVTLSCSPISGHRSVSWYQQTPGQGLQFLFEYFSETQRNKGNFPGRFSGRQFSNSRSEMNVSTLELGDSALYLCASSLAGGVGTEAFFGQGTRLTVV.

The V call is TRBV7-2, the J call TRBJ2-5; D is possibly TRBD1 (5 bases). With 0 bases removed from V and 5 bases from J, the gap between germline ends came to 13 bases. This CDR3 has 15 residues. Germline V gene lookup returns CDR1 SGHTA and CDR2 FQGNSA. The CDR3 sequence is CASSLARQGGETQYF. DNA for the CDR3: TGTGCCAGCAGCTTAGCGAGGCAGGGTGGGGAGACCCAGTACTTC.

The rearrangement links TRBV24-1 to TRBJ2-1; TRBD2 aligns across 13 bases. The J segment lost 8 bases and the V segment lost 9 bases, leaving 6 bases of the junction unmatched. This CDR3 comprises 14 residues. Germline values: CDR1 KGHDR, CDR2 SFDVKD. The CDR3 loop is CATSGLAGVHEQFF. The CDR3 DNA reads as TGTGCCACCTCTGGACTAGCGGGAGTCCATGAGCAGTTCTTC.

The gene calls are TRBV6-5 and TRBJ1-2; TRBD1 matches at 9 bases. Trimming cost V 2 bases and J 2 bases; bases outside gene matches: 3. Germline assignment: CDR1 MNHEY and CDR2 SVGAGI. This CDR3 spans 15 amino acids. DNA for the CDR3: TGTGCCAGCAGTTACGCCGGGACAGGGAACTATGGCTACACCTTC. This encodes CASSYAGTGNYGYTF.

The chain recombines TRBV2 with TRBJ2-7; a weak D match, TRBD2 (6 bases). In germline, CDR1 is SNHLY, CDR2 FYNNEI. This CDR3 comprises 16 residues. The V and J ends lost 6 bases and 1 base respectively, with 19 bases between them. CDR3 DNA: TGTGCCAGCAGGAGACAGCCGGGAGACGGATCCTACGAGCAGTACTTC. Translation gives CASRRQPGDGSYEQYF.

The CDR3: CASSEEDSGSYEQYF. In nucleotides, the CDR3 is TGTGCCAGCAGTGAAGAGGATAGCGGGAGTTACGAGCAGTACTTC. V and J are TRBV6-1 and TRBJ2-7; 9 nucleotides match TRBD2. Germline V gene data show CDR1 as MNHNS and CDR2 as SASEGT. This CDR3 spans 15 amino acids. Trimming cost V 1 base and J 4 bases; bases outside gene matches: 5.

V gene TRBV19 combines with J gene TRBJ2-3; 7 bases are a match to TRBD2. The CDR3 has 15 amino acids. J was trimmed by 1 base and V by 8 bases; bases with no gene match: 9. Germline CDR1 reads LNHDA; CDR2 reads SQIVND (reference sequence). The DNA of the CDR3 is TGTGCCAGTTCCCCCAGGGCGGGAGGCACAGATACGCAGTATTTT. The encoded protein is CASSPRAGGTDTQYF.

V gene TRBV5-1 combines with J gene TRBJ2-7; 9 nucleotides match TRBD1. V shed 4 bases, J shed 6 bases, and the junction held 11 bases outside the gene matches. Germline assignment: CDR1 SGHRS and CDR2 YFSETQ. The CDR3 has 15 residues. The CDR3 is CASSVGTGRGFEQYF. The CDR3 DNA reads TGCGCCAGCAGCGTCGGGACAGGGAGGGGGTTCGAGCAGTACTTC. Full variable domain (rest looked up from reference TRBV5-1 and TRBJ2-7): KAGVTQTPRYLIKTRGQQVTLSCSPISGHRSVSWYQQTPGQGLQFLFEYFSETQRNKGNFPGRFSGRQFSNSRSEMNVSTLELGDSALYLCASSVGTGRGFEQYFGPGTRLTVT.

This chain links TRBV28 with TRBJ1-5; 7 positions agree with TRBD1. This CDR3 contains 15 residues. Germline lookup yields CDR1 MDHEN and CDR2 SYDVKM. V lost 7 bases to trimming and J lost 1 base; unmatched junction nucleotides: 7. This CDR3 reads CASIRQGGSNQPQHF. The DNA for the CDR3 is TGTGCCAGCATTAGACAGGGTGGAAGCAATCAGCCCCAGCATTTT.

The genes are TRBV5-4 and TRBJ2-5; TRBD2 might be the D (6 bases). The CDR3 extends over 16 amino acids. Deletions cut 0 bases from V and 6 bases from J, with 18 bases between. In germline, CDR1 is SGHNT, CDR2 YYREEE (reference sequence). CDR3 in DNA: TGTGCCAGCAGCTTGGGCGGTTCGATAGCGGAGAAGACCCAGTACTTC. Translation: CASSLGGSIAEKTQYF.

The rearrangement links TRBV7-8 to TRBJ2-1; 11 bases are a match to TRBD2. With 4 bases clipped from V and 7 bases from J, the junction kept 3 bases outside the gene matches. Per the germline V gene, CDR1 is SGHVS and CDR2 is FQNEAQ. The CDR3 loop spans 14 amino acids. CDR3 coding DNA: TGTGCCAGCAGCTCTAGCGGGAGGCCAAATGAGCAGTTCTTC. Translating gives CASSSSGRPNEQFF.

V and J are TRBV25-1 and TRBJ2-7; D ambiguous. The V end was cut by 6 bases, the J end by 0 bases, with 9 bases between. Germline V gives CDR1 MGHDK, CDR2 SYGVNS. The CDR3 is 13 residues long. Written as DNA, the CDR3 is TGTGCCAGCAGGGCCCCCAGCTCCTACGAGCAGTACTTC. It is translated as CASRAPSSYEQYF.

The rearrangement links TRBV27 to TRBJ2-7, with 9 bases that match TRBD2. The germline gives CDR1 MNHEY, CDR2 SMNVEV (reference sequence). The CDR3 has 15 residues. Trimming took 6 bases from V and 4 from J; bases not matched to a gene: 10. The CDR3 reads CASRRRTSEEYEQYF. For the CDR3, the DNA is TGTGCCAGCAGGCGCCGGACTAGCGAAGAATACGAGCAGTACTTC.

This clone was counted between two and nine times. This rearrangement joins TRBV4-3 to TRBJ2-2; 7 bases align to TRBD2. Germline V gives CDR1 LGHNA, CDR2 YSLEER. This CDR3 region has 15 residues. J lost 4 bases, V lost 5 bases, and 7 bases had no gene match. In DNA form, the CDR3 reads TGCGCCAGCAGCTTCACTAGCGATAGCACCGGGGAGCTGTTTTTT. Its protein is CASSFTSDSTGELFF.

The chain is built from TRBV28 and TRBJ2-7; maybe TRBD2 (6 bases). The CDR3 is 14 amino acids. From germline, CDR1 is MDHEN and CDR2 SYDVKM. The ends were cut back, 3 bases at V and 2 bases at J, with 11 bases in the middle. This chain's CDR3 is CASSLSGAPYEQYF. The CDR3, as DNA: TGTGCCAGCAGTTTGTCGGGAGCCCCCTACGAGCAGTACTTC.

The sample holds a few counts of this clone. V gene TRBV28 combines with J gene TRBJ1-5; 7 bases are shared with TRBD1. CDR1 and CDR2 (germline): MDHEN, SYDVKM. With V trimmed by 4 bases and J by 6 bases, 9 bases remained unmatched. The CDR3 has 15 amino acids. CDR3 region: CASSSPQGRSQPQHF. The CDR3 nucleotides are TGTGCCAGCAGTTCGCCACAGGGGAGATCTCAGCCCCAGCATTTT.

The chain uses TRBV25-1 and TRBJ2-6; 10 nucleotides agree with TRBD1. The CDR3 is made up of 17 amino acids. In germline, CDR1 is MGHDK, CDR2 SYGVNS. Trimming at V came to 2 bases and at J to 4 bases, leaving 5 bases not matched to a gene. The CDR3, as DNA: TGTGCCAGCAGTGAACGACAGGGGGCGGAAGGGGCCAACGTCCTGACTTTC. Its protein product is CASSERQGAEGANVLTF.

The chain uses TRBV7-2 and TRBJ2-3; no clear D. The ends were cut back, 1 base at V and 0 bases at J, with 8 bases in the middle. The CDR3 covers 15 residues. Germline values: CDR1 SGHTA, CDR2 FQGNSA. CDR3 residues: CASSLELLSTDTQYF. CDR3 DNA sequence: TGTGCCAGCAGCTTAGAACTGCTTAGCACAGATACGCAGTATTTT.

The V gene is TRBV6-2 or TRBV6-3, the J gene TRBJ2-7; 8 bases are shared with TRBD1. This CDR3 is built from 15 residues. CDR1 and CDR2 from the germline V gene are MNHEY and SVGEGT. Trimming cost V 6 bases and J 2 bases; bases outside gene matches: 9. The CDR3 loop is CASSPRGQGPYEQYF. DNA for the CDR3: TGTGCCAGCAGCCCTAGAGGACAGGGTCCCTACGAGCAGTACTTC.

This clone was counted a few times. The rearrangement links TRBV4-3 to TRBJ2-2; TRBD1 is a possible D gene (5 bases). Trimming took 0 bases from V and 1 from J, leaving 9 bases between them. The CDR3 contains 16 residues. Germline assignment: CDR1 LGHNA and CDR2 YSLEER. The CDR3: CASSQDRTGNTGELFF. The CDR3 DNA reads as TGCGCCAGCAGCCAAGATAGAACAGGGAACACCGGGGAGCTGTTTTTT.

The chain is built from TRBV7-8 and TRBJ2-1, with 8 positions matching TRBD2. Germline CDR1 SGHVS, CDR2 FQNEAQ. The ends lost 4 bases at V and 1 base at J; junction bases unmatched: 9. CDR3 length: 17 residues. The CDR3 region has the DNA TGTGCCAGCAGCTCCCGAGCAAGCGGGAGATCCTACAATGAGCAGTTCTTC. Translation: CASSSRASGRSYNEQFF.